This TCR beta chain was recovered during a study of blood T cell repertoires in COVID-19. Study as a whole: Specimens from acute and convalescent COVID-19 originated in the United States, Italy and Spain. PBMCs, B-cell-depleted T cells, or T cells provided the cDNA or gDNA that made up the material.

Per the authors' pipeline: The authors estimated nucleated cell counts from reference gene primer amplification. Clones were sequenced by immunoSEQ multiplex PCR, and TCRdb holds only the in-frame ones, with some missing. V and J calls and clone size are as listed in that table; D and trimming were resolved from the DNA. The sample holds 15,000 to 20,000 clones; 85% to 90% are singletons and the top ten take 17%. The sequencing sample was made of peripheral blood. The sequence came from a man aged 65 to 79 with acute or convalescent COVID-19.

DNA for the CDR3: TGTGCCAGCAGTTCCCCGACAGGGGTCTCTGGAAACACCATATATTTT. Protein product: CASSSPTGVSGNTIYF. This sequence joins TRBV6-6 and TRBJ1-3; 8 nucleotides align to TRBD1. The trim removed 4 bases at V and 0 bases at J, leaving 5 bases unmatched. The CDR3 contains 16 residues. The V gene's germline CDR1 is MNHNY and CDR2 SVGAGI (reference sequence).